This is a list of T cell receptor beta chains from one sample in a study of blood T cell repertoires in COVID-19. The method was immunoSEQ multiplex PCR; TCRdb's version includes in-frame clones alone and lacks a portion of them. Here the sample spans 23,000 or so clones, around 81% being singletons. Sequencing was done on a sample of peripheral blood. The receptor set was obtained from a man between 65 and 85 years old with acute or convalescent COVID-19. The CDR3 runs from the conserved cysteine through the conserved F or W. A D gene is named only where the DNA matches it firmly. Size is stated for part of the rows, as once, few or many counts, or as a class when the clone is expanded.

once	TRBV9	TRBD1	TRBJ1-5	TGTGCCAGCAGCGGCGGACAGGGCCGGGACAATCAGCCCCAGCATTTT	CASSGGQGRDNQPQHF
-	TRBV12-3/TRBV12-4	-	TRBJ2-1	TGTGCCAGCAGTTCCCACAACTACAATGAGCAGTTCTTC	CASSSHNYNEQFF
few	TRBV6-2/TRBV6-3	-	TRBJ1-1	TGTGCCAGCAGTTACGAGGAGGGACGCGATTTGATTGAAGCTTTCTTT	CASSYEEGRDLIEAFF
-	TRBV3-1/TRBV3-2	-	TRBJ2-7	TGTGCCAGCAGCCAAGAAGGGGGGGCCTACGAGCAGTACTTC	CASSQEGGAYEQYF
-	TRBV7-2	-	TRBJ2-2	TGTGCCAGCAGCCCCCAGGGCACCGGGGAGCTGTTTTTT	CASSPQGTGELFF
-	TRBV19	TRBD2	TRBJ2-1	TGTGCCAGTACCGCAGGGCTGTTTAGCGGGAGTGTAGATGAGCAGTTCTTC	CASTAGLFSGSVDEQFF
few	TRBV11-2	TRBD1	TRBJ1-5	TGTGCCAGCAGCCGGGGACAGGGGCCGAATCAGCCCCAGCATTTT	CASSRGQGPNQPQHF
-	TRBV6-2/TRBV6-3	TRBD2	TRBJ2-5	TGTGCCAGCAGCCAACTAGCGGGAGGCCCGGAGACCCAGTACTTC	CASSQLAGGPETQYF
few	TRBV24-1	TRBD2	TRBJ2-1	TGTGCCACCAGTGACCCAGCGGGAGAGGGCTACAATGAGCAGTTCTTC	CATSDPAGEGYNEQFF
-	TRBV6-5	-	TRBJ1-5	TGTGCCAGCAGCCCGACAGGCTTCGGTAATCAGCCCCAGCATTTT	CASSPTGFGNQPQHF
-	TRBV7-2	-	TRBJ1-5	TGTGCCAGCAGCTTAGGTCTAGGTGGATCGGTCCAGCATTTT	CASSLGLGGSVQHF
-	TRBV2	TRBD2	TRBJ2-1	TGTGCCAGCAGTCTCGGGACTAGTCTCGATGAGCAGTTCTTC	CASSLGTSLDEQFF
once	TRBV7-9	TRBD1	TRBJ1-3	TGTGCCAGCAGCCCCACAGGGGGCTGGGGAAACACCATATATTTT	CASSPTGGWGNTIYF
-	TRBV20-1	-	TRBJ1-1	TGCAGTGCTAGTGGCCTCCTAGTGGGGAACACTGAAGCTTTCTTT	CSASGLLVGNTEAFF
few	TRBV12-3/TRBV12-4	-	TRBJ2-7	TGTGCCAGCAGTTTTATACAGGGCCAAGAGCAGTACTTC	CASSFIQGQEQYF
-	TRBV6-5	-	TRBJ1-1	TGTGCCAGCAGTTACTCGCGGAGGGGTACTGAAGCTTTCTTT	CASSYSRRGTEAFF
-	TRBV23-1	-	TRBJ1-2	TGCGCCAGCAGTCAACCCGACAGGACCGTTAACTATGGCTACACCTTC	CASSQPDRTVNYGYTF
-	TRBV2	-	TRBJ1-1	TGTGCCAGCAGTGAACGACAGGTGAACACTGAAGCTTTCTTT	CASSERQVNTEAFF
-	TRBV6-5	-	TRBJ2-7	TGTGCCAGCAGTTACAATTTCGGTTACGAGCAGTACTTC	CASSYNFGYEQYF
once	TRBV9	TRBD1	TRBJ1-2	TGTGCCAGCAGCGTAGGGAGTTCGCTCGGGACAGGGGTTATGAGTGGCTACACCTTC	CASSVGSSLGTGVMSGYTF
-	TRBV6-5	-	TRBJ1-5	TGTGCCAGCAGGACAAGCAATCAGCCCCAGCATTTT	CASRTSNQPQHF
-	TRBV7-9	TRBD1	TRBJ1-6	TGTGCCAGCAGTTTCGAAACAGGGGTCTATAATTCACCCCTCCACTTT	CASSFETGVYNSPLHF
-	TRBV6-5	TRBD1	TRBJ2-3	TGTGCCAGCAGTAAAAGACAGGGGCGAACAGATACGCAGTATTTT	CASSKRQGRTDTQYF
-	TRBV6-6	-	TRBJ2-7	TGTGCCAGCAGCCCATCCGGGAGCACCTACGAGCAGTACTTC	CASSPSGSTYEQYF
few	TRBV6-2/TRBV6-3	-	TRBJ2-7	TGTGCCAGCAGCTTCAGCTCCTACGAGCAGTACTTC	CASSFSSYEQYF